This TCR beta chain was identified in a study of OX40 agonist ivuxolimab in advanced cancers. Regarding the study as a whole: Nonresponders included some who also had low normalized T-cell clonal expansion. CD4+ T cells averaged fewer expanded clones than CD8+ T cells. Both blood CD4+ and CD8+ T cells showed clonal growth by week 6 at 0.1 to 3.0 mg/kg.

Baseline, cycle 4 day 1, and cycle 7 day 1 were the blood sampling points. The protocol was immunoSEQ multiplex PCR, while the TCRdb copy is restricted to in-frame clones and leaves out a portion. The sample holds about 60,000 clones, around 87% seen once. The V and J ends lost 8 bases and 5 bases respectively, with 16 bases between them. The CDR3 is 15 amino acids. Germline V gene data show CDR1 as MNHEY and CDR2 as SMNVEV (reference sequence). As for this clone: The antigen remains unidentified.

This receptor was obtained from an adult with an advanced solid tumor such as melanoma, head and neck, liver or kidney cancer. This material consisted of CD4+ or CD8+ T cells sorted from blood, taken in a trial of the OX40 agonist ivuxolimab. The chain recombines TRBV27 with TRBJ1-6, with a tentative D call TRBD1 (5 bases). The CDR3 reads CASHRTGRNNSPLHF. CDR3 in DNA: TGTGCCAGCCACCGGACGGGACGGAATAATTCACCCCTCCACTTT.